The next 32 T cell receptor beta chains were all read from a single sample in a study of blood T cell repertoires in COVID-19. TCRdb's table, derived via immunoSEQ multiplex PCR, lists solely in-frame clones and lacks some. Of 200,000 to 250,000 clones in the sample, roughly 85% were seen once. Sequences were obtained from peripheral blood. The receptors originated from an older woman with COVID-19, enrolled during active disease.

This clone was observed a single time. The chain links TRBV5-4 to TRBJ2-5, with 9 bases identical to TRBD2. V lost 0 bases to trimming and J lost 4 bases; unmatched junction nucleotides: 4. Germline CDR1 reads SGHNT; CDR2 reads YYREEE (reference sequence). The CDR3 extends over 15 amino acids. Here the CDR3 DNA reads TGTGCCAGCAGCTTGGTGGCGGGAGGGGGAGAGACCCAGTACTTC. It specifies CASSLVAGGGETQYF. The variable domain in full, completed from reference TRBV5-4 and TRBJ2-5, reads ETGVTQSPTHLIKTRGQQVTLRCSSQSGHNTVSWYQQALGQGPQFIFQYYREEENGRGNFPPRFSGLQFPNYSSELNVNALELDDSALYLCASSLVAGGGETQYFGPGTRLLVL.

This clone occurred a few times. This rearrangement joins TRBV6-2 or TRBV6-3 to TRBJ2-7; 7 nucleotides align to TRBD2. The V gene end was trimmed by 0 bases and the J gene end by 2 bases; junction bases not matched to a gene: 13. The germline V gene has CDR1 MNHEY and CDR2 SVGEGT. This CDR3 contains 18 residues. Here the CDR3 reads CASSYSPGGSGPTYEQYF. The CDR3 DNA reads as TGTGCCAGCAGTTACTCCCCCGGGGGGAGCGGGCCGACCTACGAGCAGTACTTC.

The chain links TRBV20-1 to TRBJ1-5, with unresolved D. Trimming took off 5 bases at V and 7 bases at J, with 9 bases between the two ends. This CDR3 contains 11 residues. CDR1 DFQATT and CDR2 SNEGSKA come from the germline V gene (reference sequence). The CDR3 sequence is CSASTGQPQHF. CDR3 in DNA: TGCAGTGCTTCGACGGGGCAGCCCCAGCATTTT.

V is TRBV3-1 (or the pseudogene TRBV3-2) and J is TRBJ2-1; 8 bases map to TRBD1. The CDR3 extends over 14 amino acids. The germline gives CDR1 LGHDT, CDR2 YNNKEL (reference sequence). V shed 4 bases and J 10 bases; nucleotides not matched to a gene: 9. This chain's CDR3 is CASSPGQGAWEQFF. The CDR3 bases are TGTGCCAGCAGCCCCGGACAGGGAGCATGGGAGCAGTTCTTC.

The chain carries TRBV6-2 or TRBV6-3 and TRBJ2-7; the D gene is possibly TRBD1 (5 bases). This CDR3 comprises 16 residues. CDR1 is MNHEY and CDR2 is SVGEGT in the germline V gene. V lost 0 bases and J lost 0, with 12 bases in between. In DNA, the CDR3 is TGTGCCAGCAGTTACTCAGCCCGGACAAACTCCTACGAGCAGTACTTC. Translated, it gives CASSYSARTNSYEQYF.

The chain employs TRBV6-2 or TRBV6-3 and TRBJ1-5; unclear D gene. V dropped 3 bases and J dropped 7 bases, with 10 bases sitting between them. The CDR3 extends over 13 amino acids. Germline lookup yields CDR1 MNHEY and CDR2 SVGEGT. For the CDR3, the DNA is TGTGCCAGCAGTTATGCCGGCGGACAGCCCCAGCATTTT. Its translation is CASSYAGGQPQHF.

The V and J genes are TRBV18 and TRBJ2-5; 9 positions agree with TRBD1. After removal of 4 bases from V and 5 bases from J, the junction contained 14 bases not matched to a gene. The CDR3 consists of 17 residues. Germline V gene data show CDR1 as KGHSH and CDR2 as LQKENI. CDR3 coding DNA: TGTGCCAGCTCACAACAACAGGGGGCTCGGGGGTTGGAGACCCAGTACTTC. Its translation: CASSQQQGARGLETQYF.

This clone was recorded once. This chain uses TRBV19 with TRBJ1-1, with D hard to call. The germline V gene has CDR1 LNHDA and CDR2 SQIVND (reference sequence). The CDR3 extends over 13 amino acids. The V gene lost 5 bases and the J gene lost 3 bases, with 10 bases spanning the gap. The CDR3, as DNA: TGTGCCAGTAGTGAAGCCTCTCACACTGAAGCTTTCTTT. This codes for CASSEASHTEAFF.

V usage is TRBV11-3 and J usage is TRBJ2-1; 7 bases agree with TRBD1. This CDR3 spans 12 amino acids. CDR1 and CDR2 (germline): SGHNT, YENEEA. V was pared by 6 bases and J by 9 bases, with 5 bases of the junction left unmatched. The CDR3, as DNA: TGTGCCAGCAGTAATTCAGGGGGTGAGCAGTTCTTC. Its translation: CASSNSGGEQFF.

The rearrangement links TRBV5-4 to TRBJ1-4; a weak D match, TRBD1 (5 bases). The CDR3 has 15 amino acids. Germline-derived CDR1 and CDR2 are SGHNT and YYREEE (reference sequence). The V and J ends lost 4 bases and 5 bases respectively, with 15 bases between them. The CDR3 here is CASSLREGYNEKLFF. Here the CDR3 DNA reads TGTGCCAGCAGCCTTCGGGAGGGGTACAATGAAAAACTGTTTTTT.

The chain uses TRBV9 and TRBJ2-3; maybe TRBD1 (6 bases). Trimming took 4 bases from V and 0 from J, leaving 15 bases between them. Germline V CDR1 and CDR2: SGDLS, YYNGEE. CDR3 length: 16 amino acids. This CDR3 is CASSSEGVSSTDTQYF. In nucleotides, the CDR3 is TGTGCCAGCAGCTCAGAGGGGGTTTCTAGCACAGATACGCAGTATTTT.

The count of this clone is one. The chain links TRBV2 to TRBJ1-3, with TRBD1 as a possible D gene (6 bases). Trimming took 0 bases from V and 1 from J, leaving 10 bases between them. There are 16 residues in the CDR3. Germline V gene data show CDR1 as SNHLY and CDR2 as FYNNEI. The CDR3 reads CASSEATQGSGNTIYF. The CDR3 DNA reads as TGTGCCAGCAGTGAAGCCACTCAGGGGTCTGGAAACACCATATATTTT.

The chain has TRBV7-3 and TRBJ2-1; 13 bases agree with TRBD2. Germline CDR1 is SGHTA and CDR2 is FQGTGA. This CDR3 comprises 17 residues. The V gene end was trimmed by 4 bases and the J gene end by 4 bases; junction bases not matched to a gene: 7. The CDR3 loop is CASSSQPGLAGYNEQFF. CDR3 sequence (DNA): TGTGCCAGCAGCTCACAACCGGGACTAGCGGGATACAATGAGCAGTTCTTC.

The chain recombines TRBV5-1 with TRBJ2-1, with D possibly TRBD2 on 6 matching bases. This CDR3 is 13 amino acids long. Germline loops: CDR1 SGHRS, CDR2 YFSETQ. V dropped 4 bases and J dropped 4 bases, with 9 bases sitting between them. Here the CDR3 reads CASSPGLYNEQFF. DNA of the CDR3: TGCGCCAGCAGCCCGGGACTTTACAATGAGCAGTTCTTC.

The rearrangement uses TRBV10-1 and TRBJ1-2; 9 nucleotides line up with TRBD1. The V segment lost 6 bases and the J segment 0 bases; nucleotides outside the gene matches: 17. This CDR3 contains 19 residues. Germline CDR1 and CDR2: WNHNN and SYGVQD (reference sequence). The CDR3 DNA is TGCGCCAGCAGACAAGTCCCGACACCGACAGGGGGTCCTAACTATGGCTACACCTTC. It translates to CASRQVPTPTGGPNYGYTF.

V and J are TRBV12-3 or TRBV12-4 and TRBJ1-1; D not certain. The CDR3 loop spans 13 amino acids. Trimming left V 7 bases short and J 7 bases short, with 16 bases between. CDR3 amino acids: CASTLTPPFEAFF. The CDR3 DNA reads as TGTGCCAGCACCCTGACACCTCCCTTTGAAGCTTTCTTT.

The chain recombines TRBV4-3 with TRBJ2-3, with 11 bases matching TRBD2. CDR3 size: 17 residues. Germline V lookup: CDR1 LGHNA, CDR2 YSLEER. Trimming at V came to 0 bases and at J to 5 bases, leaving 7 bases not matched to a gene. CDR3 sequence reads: CASSQDIAGGPRDTQYF. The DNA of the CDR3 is TGCGCCAGCAGCCAAGATATAGCGGGGGGGCCGAGAGATACGCAGTATTTT.

In DNA form, the CDR3 reads TGTGCCAGCAGTGAAAGGCGCTCAACCATCGGGAATGAAAAACTGTTTTTT. It encodes CASSERRSTIGNEKLFF. V gene TRBV25-1 combines with J gene TRBJ1-4; D is uncertain. V lost 2 bases and J lost 5, with 18 bases in between. The V gene's germline CDR1 is MGHDK and CDR2 SYGVNS. The CDR3 loop spans 17 amino acids.

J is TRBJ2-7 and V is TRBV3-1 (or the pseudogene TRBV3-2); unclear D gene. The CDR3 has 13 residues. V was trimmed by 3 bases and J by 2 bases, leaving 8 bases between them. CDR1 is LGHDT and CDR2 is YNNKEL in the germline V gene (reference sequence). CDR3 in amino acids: CASSHRVAYEQYF. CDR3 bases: TGTGCCAGCAGCCACCGGGTTGCCTACGAGCAGTACTTC.

CDR3 region: CASSVDPRGRLLSYEQYF. The CDR3 DNA follows: TGTGCCAGCAGTGTGGATCCGCGGGGGAGGCTACTCTCCTACGAGCAGTACTTC. V and J are TRBV2 and TRBJ2-7; 7 nucleotides agree with TRBD2. Germline CDR1 is SNHLY and CDR2 is FYNNEI. The CDR3 is 18 amino acids. Trimming cost V 4 bases and J 0 bases; bases outside gene matches: 15. The full variable domain, its missing parts supplied by reference TRBV2 and TRBJ2-7, is EPEVTQTPSHQVTQMGQEVILRCVPISNHLYFYWYRQILGQKVEFLVSFYNNEISEKSEIFDDQFSVERPDGSNFTLKIRSTKLEDSAMYFCASSVDPRGRLLSYEQYFGPGTRLTVT.

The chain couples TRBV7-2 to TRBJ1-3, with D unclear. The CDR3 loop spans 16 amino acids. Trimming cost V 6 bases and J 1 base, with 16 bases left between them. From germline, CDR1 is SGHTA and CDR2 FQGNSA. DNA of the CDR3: TGTGCCAGCAGGTCTCGTTGGGGAGGTTCTGGAAACACCATATATTTT. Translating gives CASRSRWGGSGNTIYF.

The CDR3 sequence: CAISGTVTMNTEAFF. The CDR3 region has the DNA TGTGCCATCAGTGGGACAGTAACAATGAACACTGAAGCTTTCTTT. This rearrangement joins TRBV10-3 to TRBJ1-1, with a weak D call TRBD1 (6 bases). CDR3 length: 15 amino acids. Germline V gene lookup returns CDR1 ENHRY and CDR2 SYGVKD. V was cut by 4 bases and J by 0 bases, with 12 bases left in between.

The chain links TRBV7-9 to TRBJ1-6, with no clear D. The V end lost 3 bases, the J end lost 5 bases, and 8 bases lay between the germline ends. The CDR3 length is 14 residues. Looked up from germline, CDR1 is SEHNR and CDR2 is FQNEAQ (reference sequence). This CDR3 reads CASSLGSDNSPLHF. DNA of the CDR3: TGTGCCAGCAGCTTGGGGAGCGATAATTCACCCCTCCACTTT.

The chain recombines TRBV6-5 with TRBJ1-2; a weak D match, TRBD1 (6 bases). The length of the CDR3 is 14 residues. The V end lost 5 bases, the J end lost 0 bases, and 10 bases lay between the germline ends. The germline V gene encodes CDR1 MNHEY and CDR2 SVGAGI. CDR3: CASSRDTPNYGYTF. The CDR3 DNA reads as TGTGCCAGCAGTAGGGACACGCCTAACTATGGCTACACCTTC.

This CDR3 is CASSRDRGMNTEAFF. CDR3 bases: TGCGCCAGCAGCCGGGACAGGGGCATGAACACTGAAGCTTTCTTT. This chain uses TRBV5-1 with TRBJ1-1; 10 positions agree with TRBD1. J lost 0 bases, V lost 4 bases, and 3 bases had no gene match. The CDR3 contains 15 residues. Germline V lookup: CDR1 SGHRS, CDR2 YFSETQ.

The CDR3 protein is CASSVNPADTIYF. For the CDR3, the DNA is TGTGCCAGCAGCGTAAACCCTGCGGACACCATATATTTT. The chain is built from TRBV9 and TRBJ1-3; D gene ambiguous. The germline V gene encodes CDR1 SGDLS and CDR2 YYNGEE. Trimming removed 1 base from V and 8 bases from J, with 10 bases in between. The length of the CDR3 is 13 residues.

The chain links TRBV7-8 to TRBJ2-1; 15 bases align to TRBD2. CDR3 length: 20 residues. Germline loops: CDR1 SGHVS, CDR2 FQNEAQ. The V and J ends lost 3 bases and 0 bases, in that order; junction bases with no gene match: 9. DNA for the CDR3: TGTGCCAGCAGCTTCGGACTAGCGGGGGGGCGACGACGCTCCTACAATGAGCAGTTCTTC. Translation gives CASSFGLAGGRRRSYNEQFF.

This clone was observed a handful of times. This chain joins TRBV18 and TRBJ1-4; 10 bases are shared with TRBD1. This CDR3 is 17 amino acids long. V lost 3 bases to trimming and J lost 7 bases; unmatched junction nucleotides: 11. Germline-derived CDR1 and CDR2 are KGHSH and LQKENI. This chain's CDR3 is CASSPTGQGDSFEKLFF. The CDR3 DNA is TGTGCCAGCTCACCGACCGGACAGGGGGATTCGTTTGAAAAACTGTTTTTT.

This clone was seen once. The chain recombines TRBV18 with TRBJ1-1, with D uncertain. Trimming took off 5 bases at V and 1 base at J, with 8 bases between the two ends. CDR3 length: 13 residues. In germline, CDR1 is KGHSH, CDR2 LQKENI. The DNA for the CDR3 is TGTGCCAGCTCAGAAATGAGGAACACTGAAGCTTTCTTT. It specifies CASSEMRNTEAFF.

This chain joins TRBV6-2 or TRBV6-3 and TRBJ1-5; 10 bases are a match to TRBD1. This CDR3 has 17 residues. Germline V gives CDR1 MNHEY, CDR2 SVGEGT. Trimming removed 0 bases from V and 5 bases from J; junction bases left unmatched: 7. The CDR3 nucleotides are TGTGCCAGCAGTTACTCGATTGGGACAGGGGACGATCAGCCCCAGCATTTT. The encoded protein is CASSYSIGTGDDQPQHF.

This CDR3 is CASSVEGHTRGGEQYF. The CDR3 DNA reads TGTGCCAGCAGCGTAGAAGGACACACCAGGGGTGGGGAGCAGTACTTC. The V call is TRBV9, the J call TRBJ2-7, with a possible D match to TRBD1 (6 bases). The CDR3 length is 16 residues. In germline, CDR1 is SGDLS, CDR2 YYNGEE. V was shortened by 0 bases and J by 7 bases, with 20 bases between the two germline ends.

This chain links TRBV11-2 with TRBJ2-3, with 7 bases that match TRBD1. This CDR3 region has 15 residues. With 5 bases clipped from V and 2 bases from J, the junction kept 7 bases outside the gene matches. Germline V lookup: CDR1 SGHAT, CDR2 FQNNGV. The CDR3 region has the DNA TGTGCCAGCAGCCCGGGACAGAGAACCACAGATACGCAGTATTTT. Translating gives CASSPGQRTTDTQYF.